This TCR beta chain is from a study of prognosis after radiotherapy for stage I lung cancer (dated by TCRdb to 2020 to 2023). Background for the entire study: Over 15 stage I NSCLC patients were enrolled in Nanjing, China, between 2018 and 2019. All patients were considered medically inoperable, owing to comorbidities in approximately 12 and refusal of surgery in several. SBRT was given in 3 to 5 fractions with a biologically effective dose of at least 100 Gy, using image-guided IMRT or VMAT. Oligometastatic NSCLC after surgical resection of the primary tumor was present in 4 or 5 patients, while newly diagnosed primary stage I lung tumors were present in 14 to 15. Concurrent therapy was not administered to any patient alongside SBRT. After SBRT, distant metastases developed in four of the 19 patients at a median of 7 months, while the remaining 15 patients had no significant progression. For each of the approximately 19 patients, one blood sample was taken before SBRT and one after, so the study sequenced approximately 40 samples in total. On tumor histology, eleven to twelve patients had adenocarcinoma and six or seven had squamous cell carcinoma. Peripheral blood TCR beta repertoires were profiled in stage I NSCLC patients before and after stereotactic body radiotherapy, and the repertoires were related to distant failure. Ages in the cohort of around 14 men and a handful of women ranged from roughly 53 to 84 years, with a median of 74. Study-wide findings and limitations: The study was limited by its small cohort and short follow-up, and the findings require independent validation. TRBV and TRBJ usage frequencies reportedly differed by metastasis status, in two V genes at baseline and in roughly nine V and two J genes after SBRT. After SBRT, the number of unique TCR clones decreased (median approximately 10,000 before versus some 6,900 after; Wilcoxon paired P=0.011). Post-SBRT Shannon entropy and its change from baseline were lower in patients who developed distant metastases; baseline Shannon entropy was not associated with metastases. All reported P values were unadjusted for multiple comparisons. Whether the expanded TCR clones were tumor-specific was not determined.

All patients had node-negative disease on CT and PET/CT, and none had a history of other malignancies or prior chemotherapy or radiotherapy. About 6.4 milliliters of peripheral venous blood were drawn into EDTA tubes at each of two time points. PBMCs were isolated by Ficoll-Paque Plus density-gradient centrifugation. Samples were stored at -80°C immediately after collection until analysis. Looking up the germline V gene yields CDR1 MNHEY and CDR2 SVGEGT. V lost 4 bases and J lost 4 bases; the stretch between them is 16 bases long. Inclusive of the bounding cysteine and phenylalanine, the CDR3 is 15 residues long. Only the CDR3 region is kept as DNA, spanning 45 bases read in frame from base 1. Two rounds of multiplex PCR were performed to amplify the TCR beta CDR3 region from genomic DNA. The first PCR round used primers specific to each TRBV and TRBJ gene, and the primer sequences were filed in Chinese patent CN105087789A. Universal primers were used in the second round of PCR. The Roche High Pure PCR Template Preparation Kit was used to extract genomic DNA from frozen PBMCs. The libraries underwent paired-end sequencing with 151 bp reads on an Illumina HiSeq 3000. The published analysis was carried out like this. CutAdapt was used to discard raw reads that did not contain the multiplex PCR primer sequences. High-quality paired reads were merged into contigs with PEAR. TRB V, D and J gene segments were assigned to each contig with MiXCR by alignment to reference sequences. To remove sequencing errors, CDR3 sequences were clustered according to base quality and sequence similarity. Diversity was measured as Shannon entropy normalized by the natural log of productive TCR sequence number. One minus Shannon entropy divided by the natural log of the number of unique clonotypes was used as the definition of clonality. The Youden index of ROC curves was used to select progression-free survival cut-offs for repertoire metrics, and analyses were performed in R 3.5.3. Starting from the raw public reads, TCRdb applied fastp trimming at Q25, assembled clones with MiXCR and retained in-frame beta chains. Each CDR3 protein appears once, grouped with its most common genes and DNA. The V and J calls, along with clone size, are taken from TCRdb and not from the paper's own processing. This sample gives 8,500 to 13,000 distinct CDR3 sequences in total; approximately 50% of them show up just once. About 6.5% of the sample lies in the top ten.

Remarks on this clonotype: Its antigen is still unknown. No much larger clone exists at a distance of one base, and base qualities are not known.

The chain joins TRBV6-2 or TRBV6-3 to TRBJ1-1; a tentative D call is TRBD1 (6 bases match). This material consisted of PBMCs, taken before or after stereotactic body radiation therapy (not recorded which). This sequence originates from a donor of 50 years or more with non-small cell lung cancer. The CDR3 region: CASSSQQGIGTEAFF. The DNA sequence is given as TGTGCCAGCAGTTCACAACAGGGCATTGGCACTGAAGCTTTCTTT.